This entry lists 13 T cell receptor beta chains sequenced from one sample in a study of T cell responses to AZD1222 COVID-19 vaccine. Clones were read by immunoSEQ multiplex PCR, and TCRdb kept only the in-frame ones, dropping some. The table lists approximately 140,000 clones, more than 80% of them singletons. This specimen consisted of peripheral blood, obtained on day 0 of MenACWY control vaccination. Every receptor here comes from an adult in good health.

V usage is TRBV4-1 and J usage is TRBJ2-6; no definite D call. V shed 1 base and J shed 4 bases, with 11 bases lying between them. CDR1 is MGHRA and CDR2 is YSYEKL in the germline V gene. The CDR3 is made up of 16 amino acids. The CDR3 DNA follows: TGCGCCAGCAGCCAAGTAGGATCTCTGGGGGCCAACGTCCTGACTTTC. As protein: CASSQVGSLGANVLTF.

The J gene is TRBJ2-2, the V gene TRBV18; the match to TRBD2 covers 10 bases. CDR3 size: 17 residues. CDR1 and CDR2 (germline): KGHSH, LQKENI. V shed 1 base, J shed 3 bases, and the junction held 5 bases outside the gene matches. The CDR3 region is CASSPRSLAGDTGELFF. Here the CDR3 DNA reads TGTGCCAGCTCACCACGGAGTCTAGCGGGAGACACCGGGGAGCTGTTTTTT.

V usage is TRBV9 and J usage is TRBJ2-1, with D perhaps matching TRBD1 or TRBD2 (6 bases each). CDR3 length: 17 amino acids. Germline V lookup: CDR1 SGDLS, CDR2 YYNGEE. V lost 4 bases and J lost 7, with 24 bases in between. CDR3 protein: CASSMGTSGGLYNEQFF. The CDR3 bases are TGTGCCAGCAGCATGGGTACTAGTGGGGGGCTCTATAATGAGCAGTTCTTC.

V usage is TRBV1 and J usage is TRBJ1-5; the D segment call TRBD1 is taken from the table without a DNA check. TRBV1 is tagged as a pseudogene. The CDR3 has 12 amino acids. This chain's CDR3 is CTSPGRNQPQHF. Here the CDR3 DNA reads TGCACCAGCCCCGGCAGGAATCAGCCCCAGCATTTT.

This clone has a single count. CDR3 sequence: CASSLGGTTEAFF. Here the CDR3 DNA reads TGTGCCAGCAGCCTGGGGGGGACCACTGAAGCTTTCTTT. The gene calls are TRBV27 and TRBJ1-1; a weak D match, TRBD1 (5 bases). This CDR3 is built from 13 residues. Trimming shortened V by 6 bases and J by 4 bases, and 12 bases separated the two germline ends. Per germline, CDR1 MNHEY and CDR2 SMNVEV (reference sequence).

This clone has a handful of counts. The rearrangement uses TRBV5-1 and TRBJ1-1; D may be TRBD1 (5 bases). The CDR3 is made up of 14 amino acids. The V end lost 9 bases, the J end lost 0 bases, and 15 bases lay between the germline ends. Germline V gene lookup returns CDR1 SGHRS and CDR2 YFSETQ. DNA of the CDR3: TGCGCCACCTCTCCGGGACTGATGAACACTGAAGCTTTCTTT. As protein: CATSPGLMNTEAFF.

The genes are TRBV5-6 and TRBJ1-2, with 9 nucleotides matching TRBD1. Per the germline V gene, CDR1 is SGHDT and CDR2 is YYEEEE. With V trimmed by 4 bases and J by 7 bases, 8 bases remained unmatched. This CDR3 is built from 14 residues. CDR3 sequence (DNA): TGTGCCAGCAGCGGAATGGGACAGGGAGGTGGCTACACCTTC. This gives the protein CASSGMGQGGGYTF.

Here the CDR3 DNA reads TGTGCCACCAGCAGAGATATGGGAGGGGAAAAACTGTTTTTT. It specifies CATSRDMGGEKLFF. This rearrangement joins TRBV15 to TRBJ1-4, with unresolved D. The ends were cut back, 0 bases at V and 8 bases at J, with 10 bases in the middle. The germline CDR1 and CDR2 sequences are LNHNV and YYDKDF (reference sequence). The CDR3 consists of 14 residues. Using reference TRBV15 and TRBJ1-4 for the parts outside the CDR3, the full variable domain is DAMVIQNPRYQVTQFGKPVTLSCSQTLNHNVMYWYQQKSSQAPKLLFHYYDKDFNNEADTPDNFQSRRPNTSFCFLDIRSPGLGDTAMYLCATSRDMGGEKLFFGSGTQLSVL.

Here the CDR3 reads CAISGPTKGTGELFF. The DNA for the CDR3 is TGTGCCATCAGTGGACCCACGAAGGGGACCGGGGAGCTGTTTTTT. V and J are TRBV10-3 and TRBJ2-2; TRBD1 might be the D (5 bases). CDR1 ENHRY and CDR2 SYGVKD come from the germline V gene. This CDR3 is built from 15 residues. With 4 bases removed from V and 5 bases from J, the gap between germline ends came to 14 bases.

The chain joins TRBV11-2 to TRBJ1-6; D might be TRBD1 (5 bases). The germline V and J ends were trimmed by 4 bases and 7 bases, with 14 bases remaining between them. Germline V gene data show CDR1 as SGHAT and CDR2 as FQNNGV. The CDR3 is made up of 15 amino acids. The CDR3 loop reads CASSYQGAGNSPLHF. As DNA, the CDR3 is TGTGCCAGCAGCTACCAGGGCGCGGGAAATTCACCCCTCCACTTT.

V is TRBV9 and J is TRBJ1-3, with D perhaps TRBD1 (5 bases). Between the trimmed V and J ends, which lost 0 bases and 9 bases, there was a span of 16 bases. Germline V gene sequence: CDR1 SGDLS, CDR2 YYNGEE. This CDR3 spans 15 amino acids. CDR3 in amino acids: CASSVGGSSTPTIYF. For the CDR3, the DNA is TGTGCCAGCAGCGTAGGGGGGTCCTCGACCCCCACCATATATTTT.

V and J are TRBV6-5 and TRBJ2-7; 9 bases align to TRBD1. Germline values: CDR1 MNHEY, CDR2 SVGAGI. This CDR3 has 13 amino acids. Trimming cost V 6 bases and J 3 bases; bases outside gene matches: 3. The CDR3 nucleotides are TGTGCCAGCAGCCAGACAGGGGGCTACGAGCAGTACTTC. It codes for CASSQTGGYEQYF.

The chain carries TRBV5-1 and TRBJ1-2; D gene uncertain. The CDR3 contains 13 residues. CDR1 is SGHRS and CDR2 is YFSETQ in the germline V gene. The V end lost 0 bases, the J end lost 8 bases, and 11 bases lay between the germline ends. The CDR3 sequence is CASSLVYGDGYTF. The CDR3 DNA sequence: TGCGCCAGCAGCTTGGTCTACGGTGACGGCTACACCTTC.